The 19 T cell receptor beta chains reported below all come from one sample, sequenced in a study of T cells in Graves' hyperthyroidism and ophthalmopathy. TCR beta CDR3 region amplification was performed from RNA transcripts. When the TCR CDR3 underwent first-round RT-PCR, the HTBI primer set was used. Via MiXCR, TCRdb re-called the multiplex PCR reads, giving one row per CDR3 protein. The sample records 300,000 to 450,000 distinct CDR3 sequences, roughly 14% being singletons. Sequences were obtained from blood. The receptors stem from a woman between 18 and 30 years old with Graves' hyperthyroidism that later progressed to Graves' ophthalmopathy.

The chain has TRBV7-9 and TRBJ1-4, with TRBD1 matching 7 bases. The CDR3 is 11 amino acids. Germline V gives CDR1 SEHNR, CDR2 FQNEAQ (reference sequence). The chain's CDR3 is CAGARGEKLFF. CDR3 in DNA: TGTGCGGGGGCCAGGGGGGAAAAACTGTTTTTT.

This clonotype came up a few times. The V and J genes are TRBV19 and TRBJ1-2, with D maybe TRBD1 (5 bases). Germline CDR1 LNHDA, CDR2 SQIVND (reference sequence). Trimming stripped 2 bases from V and 8 bases from J, with 21 bases between. This CDR3 comprises 16 residues. The CDR3 here is CASSIPTGRPTRGYTF. CDR3 sequence (DNA): TGTGCCAGTAGTATACCCACGGGACGGCCGACGAGGGGCTACACCTTC.

This clonotype has ten or more counts. This sequence joins TRBV4-1 and TRBJ2-7, with D possibly matching TRBD1 (5 bases). The germline V gene encodes CDR1 MGHRA and CDR2 YSYEKL. The CDR3 length is 16 residues. V was cut by 0 bases and J by 5 bases, with 17 bases left in between. The DNA of the CDR3 is TGCGCCAGCAGCCAAGACAGGACACTCGGCTGGGACGAGCAGTACTTC. Translated, it gives CASSQDRTLGWDEQYF.

In this sample, this clonotype turned up many times. The V and J genes are TRBV11-1 and TRBJ1-1; D is possibly TRBD1 (5 bases). Germline CDR1 SGHAT, CDR2 FQDESV (reference sequence). The CDR3 extends over 14 amino acids. The V end was cut by 4 bases, the J end by 1 base, with 10 bases between. The DNA of the CDR3 is TGTGCCAGCAGCTCGGGACGGAGGAACACTGAAGCTTTCTTT. Translation gives CASSSGRRNTEAFF.

The chain links TRBV10-3 to TRBJ2-1, with 7 bases identical to TRBD1. The germline gives CDR1 ENHRY, CDR2 SYGVKD. Trimming at V came to 7 bases and at J to 9 bases, leaving 12 bases not matched to a gene. The CDR3 length is 14 residues. DNA for the CDR3: TGTGCCATCAAGGGGACAGTCGGAAATGGTGAGCAGTTCTTC. Protein: CAIKGTVGNGEQFF.

This clonotype appeared many times. J is TRBJ1-5 and V is TRBV28, with 9 bases lining up with TRBD1. This CDR3 comprises 18 residues. Germline V CDR1 and CDR2: MDHEN, SYDVKM. Germline trimming cut 5 bases from V and 2 bases from J; bases unmatched to any gene: 13. CDR3: CASSIGGGWDRGNQPQHF. CDR3 DNA: TGTGCCAGCAGTATTGGGGGAGGTTGGGACAGGGGCAATCAGCCCCAGCATTTT.

In its sample, this clonotype was seen many times. The chain carries TRBV28 and TRBJ2-1; D gene ambiguous. Trimming shortened V by 2 bases and J by 1 base, and 6 bases separated the two germline ends. The CDR3 sequence is 14 residues long. Germline CDR1 reads MDHEN; CDR2 reads SYDVKM. The CDR3 region has the DNA TGTGCCAGCAGTTTAGACTTTTCCTACAATGAGCAGTTCTTC. Protein product: CASSLDFSYNEQFF.

This clonotype was recorded at least ten times. The chain links TRBV13 to TRBJ2-5; possible D gene TRBD1, 6 bases. This CDR3 is built from 15 residues. The germline V and J ends were trimmed by 5 bases and 4 bases, with 17 bases remaining between them. The V gene's germline CDR1 is PRHDT and CDR2 FYEKMQ (reference sequence). Written as DNA, the CDR3 is TGTGCCAGCAGCCCTCTAAGGGGGATAGGAGAGACCCAGTACTTC. It codes for CASSPLRGIGETQYF.

This rearrangement joins TRBV4-1 to TRBJ1-6; the D is unclear. Germline CDR1 MGHRA, CDR2 YSYEKL. The CDR3 contains 15 residues. Trimming stripped 0 bases from V and 3 bases from J, with 6 bases between. The CDR3 DNA sequence: TGCGCCAGCAGCCAAGAGAGGTTCTATAATTCACCCCTCCACTTT. Its protein is CASSQERFYNSPLHF.

The chain joins TRBV5-1 to TRBJ2-1; D uncertain. Germline CDR1 SGHRS, CDR2 YFSETQ. The CDR3 is 15 residues long. The V gene lost 0 bases and the J gene lost 3 bases, with 10 bases spanning the gap. In DNA, the CDR3 is TGCGCCAGCAGCTTGGACGGTCCGGACTACAATGAGCAGTTCTTC. This codes for CASSLDGPDYNEQFF.

This clonotype was counted only a few times. The chain carries TRBV20-1 and TRBJ2-7, with D unclear. The CDR3 runs to 14 residues. Germline lookup yields CDR1 DFQATT and CDR2 SNEGSKA (reference sequence). Trimming pared 1 base from V and 2 bases from J, leaving 12 bases between. The CDR3 sequence is CSARGTDPPYEQYF. In nucleotides, the CDR3 is TGCAGTGCTAGAGGAACGGACCCCCCCTACGAGCAGTACTTC.

This clonotype was counted many times. For the CDR3, the DNA is TGTGCCTACCTGCCATCATACAATGAGCAGTTCTTC. Its translation is CAYLPSYNEQFF. The chain recombines TRBV30 with TRBJ2-1; D unclear. Per germline, CDR1 GTSNPN and CDR2 SVGIG (reference sequence). Trimming stripped 7 bases from V and 4 bases from J, with 11 bases between. This CDR3 has 12 amino acids.

The CDR3 DNA is TGCGCCAGCAGCCAACGGAGCTTTAATCAGCCCCAGCATTTT. This gives the protein CASSQRSFNQPQHF. V is TRBV4-1 and J is TRBJ1-5, with unresolved D. Trimming took 2 bases from V and 4 from J, leaving 9 bases between them. Germline V lookup: CDR1 MGHRA, CDR2 YSYEKL. The CDR3 runs 14 residues.

This clonotype was recorded at least ten times. The V gene is TRBV10-2, the J gene TRBJ2-7; TRBD2 matches at 10 bases. This CDR3 is built from 15 residues. Unmatched junction bases numbered 9, after V lost 3 bases and J lost 7 bases. CDR1 is WSHSY, CDR2 SAAADI, per germline. The CDR3 DNA is TGCGCCAGCAGTGACCCTAGCGGGGGAAGGGGGGAGCAGTACTTC. This encodes CASSDPSGGRGEQYF.

This clonotype was detected many times. V and J are TRBV6-2 or TRBV6-3 and TRBJ1-1, with 8 bases that match TRBD1. Germline CDR1 is MNHEY and CDR2 is SVGEGT. The CDR3 runs to 16 residues. The junction had 11 bases not matched to a gene; V was cut back by 3 bases and J by 5 bases. The CDR3 is CASSYWGQALGTEAFF. In DNA form, the CDR3 reads TGTGCCAGCAGTTATTGGGGACAGGCCTTGGGAACTGAAGCTTTCTTT.

This clonotype was picked up many times. The V call is TRBV5-1, the J call TRBJ2-1, with D perhaps TRBD2 (6 bases). The V end lost 4 bases, the J end lost 15 bases, and 23 bases lay between the germline ends. Germline CDR1 reads SGHRS; CDR2 reads YFSETQ. This CDR3 has 14 amino acids. Here the CDR3 DNA reads TGCGCCAGCAGCGGGGGGACCCAGCGGAATGTGTGGTTCTTC. Amino acid sequence: CASSGGTQRNVWFF.

This clonotype occurred a few times. The CDR3 DNA reads as TGTGCCAGCAGCCAAGGGGACGTCCCTTCACCCCTCCACTTT. This codes for CASSQGDVPSPLHF. The rearrangement joins TRBV4-2 to TRBJ1-6; possible D gene TRBD1, 5 bases. V was clipped by 1 base and J by 9 bases, with 10 bases between them. CDR3 size: 14 residues. Germline V gene lookup returns CDR1 LGHNA and CDR2 YNFKEQ.

CDR3 residues: CSVEDELAAIFYEQYF. In DNA form, the CDR3 reads TGCAGCGTTGAAGATGAACTAGCGGCAATTTTCTACGAGCAGTACTTC. This sequence joins TRBV29-1 and TRBJ2-7, with 8 bases aligning to TRBD2. CDR3 size: 16 residues. V gave up 0 bases and J gave up 3 bases; unmatched junction bases: 10. CDR1 is SQVTM, CDR2 ANQGSEA, per germline.

This clonotype was seen at least ten times. The chain employs TRBV18 and TRBJ2-5; D possibly matches TRBD1 or TRBD2 (6 bases each). The CDR3 extends over 15 amino acids. Germline loops: CDR1 KGHSH, CDR2 LQKENI. V lost 1 base and J 7 bases, leaving 16 bases between the germline ends. The CDR3 protein is CASSPLSAPGATQYF. As DNA, the CDR3 is TGTGCCAGCTCACCACTCTCCGCACCGGGGGCGACCCAGTACTTC. The complete variable domain, with remaining parts taken from reference TRBV18 and TRBJ2-5, reads NAGVMQNPRHLVRRRGQEARLRCSPMKGHSHVYWYRQLPEEGLKFMVYLQKENIIDESGMPKERFSAEFPKEGPSILRIQQVVRGDSAAYFCASSPLSAPGATQYFGPGTRLLVL.